A selection of T cell receptor beta chains follows, all from one sample in a study of blood T cells in healthy people across ages. One entry per CDR3 protein, called by TCRdb with MiXCR from the 5' RACE reads. The data show about 1.5 million distinct CDR3 sequences, around 40% seen once. Sequenced sample: blood. These receptors were obtained from a woman under 30 in good health. The CDR3 runs from the conserved cysteine through the conserved F or W. Each record gives: D gene, V gene, J gene, clone size, CDR3 DNA, CDR3 protein. D genes are given only for firm matches. Rows may omit the clone size; those that give it use once, few, many or a size class.

TRBD1	TRBV5-1	TRBJ2-3	NA	TGCGCCAGCAGCTTCACAGGGGGACTTGAGACAGATACGCAGTATTTT	CASSFTGGLETDTQYF
NA	TRBV20-1	TRBJ2-7	NA	TGCAGTGCCCGAAAGGGGGAGCAGTACTTC	CSARKGEQYF
TRBD1	TRBV27	TRBJ1-2	few	TGTGCCAGCAGTTTTTCCGGGACAGGGTCAGGCTACACCTTC	CASSFSGTGSGYTF
TRBD2	TRBV28	TRBJ2-1	NA	TGTGCCGGTTCTACGCGGGAGGGCCGCAATGAGCAGTTCTTC	CAGSTREGRNEQFF
NA	TRBV5-1	TRBJ2-3	NA	TGCACCAGCAGCTTGGGGACACAAGAGTATTTT	CTSSLGTQEYF
NA	TRBV2	TRBJ2-3	few	TGTGCCAGAAGTGGAGGCGGGGGCCCCACAGATACGCAGTATTTT	CARSGGGGPTDTQYF
TRBD1	TRBV6-1	TRBJ1-6	NA	TGTGCCAGCAGTCCCGACAGGGGGCCTCCCTATAATTCACCCCTCCACTTT	CASSPDRGPPYNSPLHF
NA	TRBV6-5	TRBJ1-2	NA	TGTGCCAGCAGTTACTCGACAGGAATGGAGAATGGCTACACCTTC	CASSYSTGMENGYTF
NA	TRBV20-1	TRBJ1-2	NA	TGCAGTGCTAGAGAAGGGTTGGCAGGCGGCTACACCTTC	CSAREGLAGGYTF
TRBD2	TRBV20-1	TRBJ2-7	NA	TGCAGTGCTAGGCCGCCACTAGCGGGAGGAGCGAGAGAGCAGTACTTC	CSARPPLAGGAREQYF
TRBD1	TRBV9	TRBJ2-2	NA	TGTGCCAGCAGCGCAAGCGGACAGGGAGGAACCGGGGAGCTGTTTTTT	CASSASGQGGTGELFF
NA	TRBV29-1	TRBJ2-7	few	TGCAGCGTGTGGGACTGGAGCTACGAGCAGTACTTC	CSVWDWSYEQYF
TRBD1	TRBV20-1	TRBJ1-2	NA	TGCAGTGCTAATTTTGGGACAGGCAGTTCTGGCTACACCTTC	CSANFGTGSSGYTF
TRBD2	TRBV7-8	TRBJ2-1	NA	TGTGCCAGCAGCCCGACTAGGACTAGCGGCAATGAGCAGTTCTTC	CASSPTRTSGNEQFF
TRBD1	TRBV29-1	TRBJ1-1	few	TGCAGCGTTGAAGGGTGGACAGGGTCGGTGAACACTGAAGCTTTCTTT	CSVEGWTGSVNTEAFF
NA	TRBV12-3/TRBV12-4	TRBJ2-1	NA	TGTGCCAGCAGCCGCGAGGGGCTCTACAATGAGCAGTTCTTC	CASSREGLYNEQFF
NA	TRBV7-2	TRBJ2-5	NA	TGTGCCAGCAGCTTCACCGGGTCCCCCGAGGGGGAGCAGTACTTC	CASSFTGSPEGEQYF
NA	TRBV29-1	TRBJ1-2	NA	TGCAGCGGTGCGGACCAGGGAAACTATGGCTACACCTTC	CSGADQGNYGYTF
NA	TRBV7-2	TRBJ1-2	NA	TGTGCCAGCAGCAACTACAACAACTATGGCTACACCTTC	CASSNYNNYGYTF
NA	TRBV7-2	TRBJ2-3	NA	TGTGCCAGTACAGGGTTTAGCACAGATACGCAGTATTTT	CASTGFSTDTQYF
NA	TRBV12-3/TRBV12-4	TRBJ1-1	NA	TGTGCCAGCAGTACCACGGACAGAATGAACACTGAAGCTTTCTTT	CASSTTDRMNTEAFF
TRBD1	TRBV20-1	TRBJ2-3	NA	TGCAGTGCTAGGAAAGACAGGGCGAGCACAGATACGCAGTATTTT	CSARKDRASTDTQYF
TRBD1	TRBV20-1	TRBJ2-5	NA	TGCAGTGCTAGTCGGGACAGGGCCCCCAATGAGCAGTACTTC	CSASRDRAPNEQYF
NA	TRBV12-3/TRBV12-4	TRBJ2-3	NA	TGTGCCAGCAGCACGAGAGACACAGATACGCAGTATTTT	CASSTRDTDTQYF
NA	TRBV7-2	TRBJ2-3	NA	TGTGCCAGCAGCTTAGGTGGGAGGCCCAGGTATTTT	CASSLGGRPRYF
TRBD1	TRBV12-3/TRBV12-4	TRBJ2-7	NA	TGTGCCAGCAGTTTCTTTCCAGGGGGCGACCGGTACTTC	CASSFFPGGDRYF
TRBD1	TRBV29-1	TRBJ2-1	NA	TGCAGCGTTGGGACGACAGGGAACAATGAGCAGTTCTTC	CSVGTTGNNEQFF
TRBD2	TRBV4-1	TRBJ2-5	NA	TGCGCCAGCAGCCACACCCGACTAGCGGGGGTAGAGACCCAGTACTTC	CASSHTRLAGVETQYF
TRBD2	TRBV12-3/TRBV12-4	TRBJ2-2	NA	TGTGCCAGCAGTTTAGCGCGACTAGCGGTAAACACCGGGGAGCTGTTTTTT	CASSLARLAVNTGELFF
NA	TRBV2	TRBJ2-3	few	TGTGCCAGCACAGAAACGGTGCAAGATACGCAGTATTTT	CASTETVQDTQYF
TRBD1	TRBV9	TRBJ1-6	NA	TGTGCCGGCAGCCAGGGGGTCGGGTCATACCCACCCCTCCACTTT	CAGSQGVGSYPPLHF
NA	TRBV29-1	TRBJ2-3	NA	TGCAGCGTGACGGGGTCTAGGGGGGGCACAGATACGCAGTATTTT	CSVTGSRGGTDTQYF
TRBD1	TRBV4-1	TRBJ2-7	NA	TGCGCCAGCAGCCATGACGACAGGGGGCTCTACGAGCAGTACTTC	CASSHDDRGLYEQYF
NA	TRBV28	TRBJ2-7	NA	TGTGCCAGCAGTTCCCCCCGGCAGGGGGGAACCTACGAGCAGTACTTC	CASSSPRQGGTYEQYF
NA	TRBV2	TRBJ2-2	many	TGTGCCAGCACTTACACCGGGGAGCTGTTTTTT	CASTYTGELFF
NA	TRBV28	TRBJ1-5	NA	TGTGCCAGCAGTTTATTCCTGAATCAGCCCCAGCATTTT	CASSLFLNQPQHF
NA	TRBV24-1	TRBJ2-1	NA	TGTGCCACCAGTGATTTGCGACTAAACAATGAGCAGTTCTTC	CATSDLRLNNEQFF
NA	TRBV2	TRBJ2-3	many	TGTGCCAGCAGTGAGACAACAGATACGCAGTATTTT	CASSETTDTQYF
NA	TRBV29-1	TRBJ1-2	NA	TGCAGCGCCTACACCCATGGGGTTCAAAGCTATGGCTACACCTTC	CSAYTHGVQSYGYTF
NA	TRBV7-2	TRBJ2-2	NA	TGTGCCAGCAGCTTAGTCTCCCAGGGACGAACCGGGGAGCTGTTTTTT	CASSLVSQGRTGELFF
NA	TRBV5-1	TRBJ1-4	few	TGCGCCAGCAGCGGGACTCTAGGGGCAGTAGCAACTAATGAAAAACTGTTTTTT	CASSGTLGAVATNEKLFF
TRBD1	TRBV20-1	TRBJ1-4	few	TGCAGTGCCACCGGGACAGGGGTATTAAGTGAAAAACTGTTTTTT	CSATGTGVLSEKLFF
NA	TRBV12-3/TRBV12-4	TRBJ1-2	NA	TGTGCCAGCAGGAGCAGGGGACCTAGCACCTTC	CASRSRGPSTF
TRBD2	TRBV5-1	TRBJ2-3	few	TGCGCCAGCAGCACGGGACTAGCGGGGGCCCTTAGCACAGATACGCAGTATTTT	CASSTGLAGALSTDTQYF
NA	TRBV2	TRBJ2-1	few	TGTGCCAGCAGTGAGAGGACAGATTACCTAGTGAATGAGCAGTTCTTC	CASSERTDYLVNEQFF
NA	TRBV5-1	TRBJ1-1	NA	TGCACCAGCAGCTTGGGTGGGGGGGCAATCACTGAAGCTTTCTTT	CTSSLGGGAITEAFF
TRBD1	TRBV6-5	TRBJ2-3	few	TGTGCCAGCAGAAGGGACAGGGGCGGAACAGATACGCAGTATTTT	CASRRDRGGTDTQYF
NA	TRBV4-3	TRBJ1-1	NA	TGCGCCAGCAGCCGCGGCAGGGATGCTTTCTTT	CASSRGRDAFF
TRBD2	TRBV12-3/TRBV12-4	TRBJ2-1	NA	TGTGCCAGCAGTTTCCACCCGGGGGGGGGTGCCTACAATGAGCAGTTCTTC	CASSFHPGGGAYNEQFF
NA	TRBV28	TRBJ2-7	NA	TGTGCCAGCAGTTGGGCCGGGAGTACCTCCTACGAGCAGTACTTC	CASSWAGSTSYEQYF
NA	TRBV29-1	TRBJ2-5	few	TGCAGCGTTGAATGGACAGTTAAAGAGACCCAGTACTTC	CSVEWTVKETQYF
NA	TRBV12-3/TRBV12-4	TRBJ2-3	NA	TGTGCCAGCAGTTTCACCGGGGACTCCTTTAGGGGTACGCAGTATTTT	CASSFTGDSFRGTQYF
NA	TRBV24-1	TRBJ2-5	NA	TGTGCCACCAGTGATTTGCAGCTCAGGGAGTGGTACTTC	CATSDLQLREWYF
TRBD2	TRBV12-3/TRBV12-4	TRBJ2-3	NA	TGTGCCAGCAGTCCGGCGACTAGCGGGGTTGGCACAGATACGCAGTATTTT	CASSPATSGVGTDTQYF
NA	TRBV7-8	TRBJ2-1	few	TGTGCCAGCAGGCAGACCGGGACCCTATACAATGAGCAGTTCTTC	CASRQTGTLYNEQFF
NA	TRBV7-9	TRBJ2-5	few	TGTGCCAGCAGCTTCCCCCGGGAGCAGGAGACCCAGTACTTC	CASSFPREQETQYF